This TCR beta chain was captured in a study of vaccination effects on CD4 cells after COVID-19. Study context: The vaccine given was either BNT162b2 or mRNA-1273, in two doses. Study conclusions and caveats: Marked clonal contraction was seen in infection- and vaccine-induced clones late after vaccination.

In regard to this clone: Its antigen is not identified.

Antigen-specific CD4+ T cells expanded by the ViraFEST assay with viral peptide pools were then sequenced. The authors isolated CD4+ T cells after 10 days of culture. No vaccinee had earlier SARS-CoV-2 infection, and nucleocapsid antibodies were negative. Wells of 1.8 million or so PBMC each were grown with around 10 IU/ml IL-2 and around 10 ug/ml peptides. IL-2 medium took the place of half the medium on both days 3 and 7. Germline CDR1 reads WNHNN; CDR2 reads SYGVQD (reference sequence). V lost 6 bases, J lost 7 bases, and 12 bases lay in between. The CDR3 spans 12 residues. Method: immunoSEQ multiplex PCR; TCRdb's copy keeps in-frame clones and lacks some. This sample carries 20,000 to 30,000 clones, around three quarters of them seen once, and the ten largest clones take 10%.

The V call is TRBV10-1, the J call TRBJ1-1, with D possibly being TRBD1 (6 bases). The TCR was taken from a human donor who received a COVID-19 vaccine. Sequenced here: CD4+ T cells from PBMCs cultured with HCoV-NL63 spike peptides, sampled before COVID-19 vaccination. CDR3 sequence: CASSVGQYEAFF. The CDR3 nucleotides read TGCGCCAGCAGCGTCGGACAGTATGAAGCTTTCTTT.